Presented here are 6 T cell receptor beta chains from one specimen sequenced in a study of T-cell memory formation after mild COVID-19. One entry per CDR3 protein results from TCRdb running MiXCR on the 5' RACE reads. The sample has 350,000 to 450,000 distinct CDR3 sequences; approximately 15% are singletons. Sequencing was done on a sample of PBMCs or a T cell subset sorted from them (not recorded which). The receptors derive from a young man who had mild COVID-19 (a few samples of this study predate the infection). Cell type and time point are not known.

The chain recombines TRBV4-1 with TRBJ2-7, with no clear D. The CDR3 length is 15 residues. Germline V gene lookup returns CDR1 MGHRA and CDR2 YSYEKL. The germline V and J ends were trimmed by 1 base and 2 bases, with 12 bases remaining between them. This CDR3 is CASSQGSGTAYEQYV. DNA of the CDR3: TGCGCCAGCAGCCAAGGGTCGGGCACGGCCTACGAGCAGTACGTC.

This sequence joins TRBV5-1 and TRBJ2-3, with a tentative D call TRBD2 (5 bases). The CDR3 totals 13 residues. Per germline, CDR1 SGHRS and CDR2 YFSETQ. The V end lost 4 bases, the J end lost 5 bases, and 11 bases lay between the germline ends. The CDR3, as DNA: TGCGCCAGCAGCCCTCCAGCGGAAGATACGCAGTATTTT. This codes for CASSPPAEDTQYF. Together with reference TRBV5-1 and TRBJ2-3, the CDR3 gives the full variable domain: KAGVTQTPRYLIKTRGQQVTLSCSPISGHRSVSWYQQTPGQGLQFLFEYFSETQRNKGNFPGRFSGRQFSNSRSEMNVSTLELGDSALYLCASSPPAEDTQYFGPGTRLTVL.

This clonotype was seen only a few times. This sequence joins TRBV5-1 and TRBJ2-2; D may be TRBD1 (6 bases). CDR1 SGHRS and CDR2 YFSETQ come from the germline V gene. The CDR3 totals 15 residues. Trimming cost V 2 bases and J 4 bases, with 12 bases left between them. The DNA for the CDR3 is TGCGCCAGCAGCTTAGGACAGACCAGCACCGGGGAGCTGTTTTTT. This encodes CASSLGQTSTGELFF.

This clonotype was seen more than once but under ten times. The rearrangement links TRBV7-2 to TRBJ2-2; D remains ambiguous. Germline V gene data show CDR1 as SGHTA and CDR2 as FQGNSA. This CDR3 region has 16 residues. V dropped 1 base and J dropped 1 base, with 10 bases sitting between them. The CDR3 DNA reads as TGTGCCAGCAGCTTAGGAGCAGGCGGGAACACCGGGGAGCTGTTTTTT. It translates to CASSLGAGGNTGELFF.

The rearrangement links TRBV29-1 to TRBJ2-1; 9 bases are a match to TRBD1. CDR1 SQVTM and CDR2 ANQGSEA come from the germline V gene. The CDR3 is made up of 14 amino acids. V was pared by 4 bases and J by 6 bases, with 7 bases of the junction left unmatched. CDR3 nucleotide sequence: TGCAGCGTTGGGCGCGGGACAGGGATCAATGAGCAGTTCTTC. As protein: CSVGRGTGINEQFF.

This clonotype was counted a few times. Here the CDR3 reads CASSLFRGSEAFF. The CDR3 region has the DNA TGTGCCAGCAGCTTATTCCGGGGTTCGGAAGCTTTCTTT. The chain combines TRBV7-2 with TRBJ1-1; D gene ambiguous. Germline V gives CDR1 SGHTA, CDR2 FQGNSA. The CDR3 spans 13 residues. Trimming shortened V by 2 bases and J by 8 bases, and 12 bases separated the two germline ends.